The TCR beta chain described here comes from a study of graft-versus-host responses after intestinal transplantation. Assay: immunoSEQ multiplex PCR; the TCRdb copy retains only in-frame clones and omits some. Of 85,000 to 90,000 clones in the sample, around four fifths are singletons; the top ten hold about 18%. Study-level points and caveats: Within the allografts of patients who had graft-donor T cell macrochimerism, graft-versus-host to host-versus-graft clonal ratios were high.

For this clone: Antigen specificity is unknown. One end of the junction varies from germline; a read error may be responsible.

The germline V gene has CDR1 SSHAT and CDR2 FNYEAQ (reference sequence). The length of the CDR3 is 13 residues. The material sequenced was unstimulated CD8+ T cells sorted from spleen or lymph node cells, taken before intestinal transplant. The chain joins TRBV7-7 to TRBJ2-7, with D possibly matching TRBD1 (6 bases). The TCR comes from a human donor who received an intestinal transplant. CDR3 DNA sequence: TGTGCTAGCAGCCCAGGGGAATACTACGAGCAGTACTTC. Translation gives CASSPGEYYEQYF. The variable domain in full, completed from reference TRBV7-7 and TRBJ2-7, reads GAGVSQSPRYKVTKRGQDVTLRCDPISSHATLYWYQQALGQGPEFLTYFNYEAQPDKSGLPSDRFSAERPEGSISTLTIQRTEQRDSAMYRCASSPGEYYEQYFGPGTRLTVT.